This record concerns one T cell receptor (beta chain) sequence. The sample is drawn from a study of blood T cells in healthy people across ages. Trimming shortened V by 2 bases and J by 4 bases, and 11 bases separated the two germline ends. This CDR3 is built from 13 residues. CDR1 and CDR2 (germline): SQVTM, ANQGSEA. For the second PCR, which ran for roughly 6 to 12 cycles, a sample-barcoded 5' primer and a J-beta primer mix were used. No fewer than 3 million CDR3-containing paired-end reads came from each sample. TCRdb re-called the 5' RACE reads with MiXCR, one entry per CDR3 protein. The table shows some 920,000 distinct CDR3 sequences, with approximately 50% occurring only once.

This clonotype originated in a woman aged 60 to 75 in good health. The chain has TRBV29-1 and TRBJ1-1; weak D call: TRBD1 (5 bases). The sequencing input was blood. CDR3 sequence: CSVEQGRVTEAFF. The CDR3 bases are TGCAGCGTTGAACAGGGTCGCGTCACTGAAGCTTTCTTT.